Described below is a single T cell receptor (beta chain) sequence and its context. The antigen is not known. The data were taken from a study of Ad26.COV2.S vaccination and SARS-CoV-2 variants. About the research overall: Enrolled in COV1001, the donor was in the Ad26.COV2.S trial arm, which received the vaccine. Findings of the study overall: The TCR breadth and depth analyses may have produced an underestimate of total T cell responses.

The germline V gene has CDR1 MNHEY and CDR2 SMNVEV (reference sequence). V was cut by 5 bases and J by 2 bases, with 12 bases left in between. The CDR3 covers 15 residues. Treatment described: about 20 received Ad26.COV2.S at low or high dose, single or two shots; about 5 received placebo; per-sample allocation not given. Vaccine and placebo recipients were sampled on day 63 after the first injection. A Boston adult aged 18-55 years was the donor. In the vaccine, an Ad26 vector expressed the SARS-CoV-2 spike of the Wuhan strain. Here immunoSEQ multiplex PCR was the method, and the copy in TCRdb shows in-frame clones only, minus some. This sample has around 300,000 clones, with around nine tenths found just once.

The source is a person aged 18-65 years who received the Ad26.COV2.S COVID-19 vaccine or a placebo. Source: peripheral blood, taken in a trial of Ad26.COV2.S vaccine versus placebo. The chain recombines TRBV27 with TRBJ2-2; D ambiguous. CDR3 coding DNA: TGTGCCAGCAGTCTTAATGAGGACAACACCGGGGAGCTGTTTTTT. Translation gives CASSLNEDNTGELFF.